Sequencing of this T cell receptor beta chain was carried out in a study of blood T cell repertoires in COVID-19. Germline loops: CDR1 SEHNR, CDR2 FQNEAQ (reference sequence). The CDR3 runs to 17 residues. V lost 4 bases and J 7 bases, leaving 22 bases between the germline ends. Assay: immunoSEQ multiplex PCR; the TCRdb copy retains only in-frame clones and omits some. The repertoire holds 100,000 or so clones, with about 85% as singletons. The sequencing input was peripheral blood. This TCR was recovered from a man aged 45-65 years with active COVID-19. The V call is TRBV7-9, the J call TRBJ2-2; D is possibly TRBD2 (6 bases). CDR3 in amino acids: CASSSRPGVKLIGELFF. The DNA of the CDR3 is TGTGCCAGCAGCTCCAGACCGGGGGTGAAGTTGATCGGGGAGCTGTTTTTT. Complete variable domain (other parts from reference TRBV7-9 and TRBJ2-2): DTGVSQNPRHKITKRGQNVTFRCDPISEHNRLYWYRQTLGQGPEFLTYFQNEAQLEKSRLLSDRFSAERPKGSFSTLEIQRTEQGDSAMYLCASSSRPGVKLIGELFFGEGSRLTVL.